Each of the 14 T cell receptor beta chains below was sequenced from the same sample in a study of shared clonotypes between healthy human individuals. Profiled with immunoSEQ multiplex PCR; TCRdb holds only in-frame clones, not every one. The table shows 2,500,000 or so clones, with roughly 90% occurring only once. The sequenced sample was naive CD4+ T cells from PBMCs. The subset is: CD45RA+ positively selected. These receptors all come from a man between 18 and 29 years old in good health. Some clones in this sample may be carry-over from other donors' samples.

This clone has just one count. The rearrangement joins TRBV7-9 to TRBJ1-2, with D maybe TRBD1 (5 bases). The CDR3 loop spans 13 amino acids. The germline CDR1 and CDR2 sequences are SEHNR and FQNEAQ (reference sequence). Deletions cut 0 bases from V and 6 bases from J, with 8 bases between. CDR3 protein: CASSLAAGDGYTF. CDR3 bases: TGTGCCAGCAGCTTAGCGGCGGGGGATGGCTACACCTTC.

The chain links TRBV29-1 to TRBJ1-1, with 9 bases that match TRBD1. There are 21 residues in the CDR3. The germline V gene encodes CDR1 SQVTM and CDR2 ANQGSEA. V gave up 5 bases and J gave up 1 base; unmatched junction bases: 26. The CDR3 is CSVKKGERWTGASLSNTEAFF. The CDR3 DNA sequence: TGCAGCGTTAAAAAGGGCGAACGATGGACAGGGGCCTCTCTATCGAACACTGAAGCTTTCTTT.

V gene TRBV6-5 combines with J gene TRBJ1-5, with 9 bases identical to TRBD1. With 2 bases clipped from V and 5 bases from J, the junction kept 4 bases outside the gene matches. This CDR3 is 15 amino acids long. Germline CDR1 reads MNHEY; CDR2 reads SVGAGI. The CDR3 reads CASSYTDRGDQPQHF. Here the CDR3 DNA reads TGTGCCAGCAGTTACACGGACAGGGGCGATCAGCCCCAGCATTTT.

About this clone itself: Other nucleotide sequences from this sample produce the same CDR3. This sequence joins TRBV2 and TRBJ2-6, with 8 nucleotides matching TRBD1. The CDR3 contains 15 residues. V was pared by 7 bases and J by 2 bases, with 4 bases of the junction left unmatched. In germline, CDR1 is SNHLY, CDR2 FYNNEI. CDR3 in amino acids: CASNLDRAGANVLTF. The CDR3 nucleotides are TGTGCCAGCAACCTGGACAGGGCTGGGGCCAACGTCCTGACTTTC.

This chain uses TRBV5-4 with TRBJ2-7, with unresolved D. V dropped 4 bases and J dropped 3 bases, with 17 bases sitting between them. CDR3 length: 15 amino acids. Germline assignment: CDR1 SGHNT and CDR2 YYREEE (reference sequence). As DNA, the CDR3 is TGTGCCAGCAGCATGGAGCCCCTTGGTCTCTACGAGCAGTACTTC. Protein product: CASSMEPLGLYEQYF. Supplemented by reference TRBV5-4 and TRBJ2-7, the full variable domain reads ETGVTQSPTHLIKTRGQQVTLRCSSQSGHNTVSWYQQALGQGPQFIFQYYREEENGRGNFPPRFSGLQFPNYSSELNVNALELDDSALYLCASSMEPLGLYEQYFGPGTRLTVT.

V is TRBV5-5 and J is TRBJ1-4; 9 nucleotides agree with TRBD1. This CDR3 contains 16 residues. The germline gives CDR1 SGHKS, CDR2 YYEKEE (reference sequence). The V gene end was trimmed by 1 base and the J gene end by 8 bases; junction bases not matched to a gene: 9. CDR3 in amino acids: CASSLNLDRGGEKLFF. CDR3 bases: TGTGCCAGCAGCTTGAACCTCGACAGGGGGGGCGAAAAACTGTTTTTT. The full variable domain, its missing parts supplied by reference TRBV5-5 and TRBJ1-4, is DAGVTQSPTHLIKTRGQQVTLRCSPISGHKSVSWYQQVLGQGPQFIFQYYEKEERGRGNFPDRFSARQFPNYSSELNVNALLLGDSALYLCASSLNLDRGGEKLFFGSGTQLSVL.

Comments on this clone: The same CDR3 can be traced to other DNA sequences in this sample. This chain joins TRBV30 and TRBJ1-5; D remains unclear. The CDR3 covers 13 residues. The germline V gene has CDR1 GTSNPN and CDR2 SVGIG (reference sequence). V was trimmed by 1 base and J by 1 base, leaving 5 bases between them. DNA for the CDR3: TGTGCCTGGAGTGCACAAAGCAATCAGCCCCAGCATTTT. This codes for CAWSAQSNQPQHF.

J is TRBJ1-1 and V is TRBV13; no firm D call. This CDR3 has 14 amino acids. Germline CDR1 PRHDT, CDR2 FYEKMQ (reference sequence). Trimming shortened V by 5 bases and J by 2 bases, and 12 bases separated the two germline ends. DNA for the CDR3: TGTGCCAGCAGCATAACGACATCCAACACTGAAGCTTTCTTT. Translation: CASSITTSNTEAFF.

This sequence joins TRBV28 and TRBJ1-5, with 7 bases matching TRBD1. The CDR3 length is 13 residues. The ends lost 5 bases at V and 7 bases at J; junction bases unmatched: 5. The germline CDR1 and CDR2 sequences are MDHEN and SYDVKM. CDR3 nucleotide sequence: TGTGCCAGCAGTCCGACAGGGCACCAGCCCCAGCATTTT. Its translation is CASSPTGHQPQHF.

V is TRBV29-1 and J is TRBJ1-3; D not certain. Germline V lookup: CDR1 SQVTM, CDR2 ANQGSEA. The CDR3 is 12 residues long. The germline V and J ends were trimmed by 6 bases and 0 bases, with 6 bases remaining between them. The CDR3 DNA is TGCAGCGTGTCGATCTCTGGAAACACCATATATTTT. This gives the protein CSVSISGNTIYF. Full variable domain (rest looked up from reference TRBV29-1 and TRBJ1-3): SAVISQKPSRDICQRGTSLTIQCQVDSQVTMMFWYRQQPGQSLTLIATANQGSEATYESGFVIDKFPISRPNLTFSTLTVSNMSPEDSSIYLCSVSISGNTIYFGEGSWLTVV.

In the case of this clone: This specimen includes other DNA sequences encoding the same CDR3. The CDR3 DNA is TGTGCCAGCAGTTACGGGGCCCCCTCCTACAATGAGCAGTTCTTC. Protein sequence: CASSYGAPSYNEQFF. The chain joins TRBV6-6 to TRBJ2-1; tentatively, D is TRBD1 (5 bases). From germline, CDR1 is MNHNY and CDR2 SVGAGI (reference sequence). This CDR3 has 15 amino acids. Trimming shortened V by 2 bases and J by 0 bases, and 8 bases separated the two germline ends.

The gene calls are TRBV2 and TRBJ2-4; 9 bases agree with TRBD2. With V trimmed by 4 bases and J by 1 base, 5 bases remained unmatched. Germline-derived CDR1 and CDR2 are SNHLY and FYNNEI. This CDR3 has 16 residues. CDR3 DNA sequence: TGTGCCAGCAGTGGGTCCAGCGGGAGGGCCAAAAACATTCAGTACTTC. Translating gives CASSGSSGRAKNIQYF. Drawing the rest from reference TRBV2 and TRBJ2-4, the complete variable domain is EPEVTQTPSHQVTQMGQEVILRCVPISNHLYFYWYRQILGQKVEFLVSFYNNEISEKSEIFDDQFSVERPDGSNFTLKIRSTKLEDSAMYFCASSGSSGRAKNIQYFGAGTRLSVL.

CDR3 in amino acids: CASKSNRGGDEQFF. The DNA of the CDR3 is TGTGCCAGCAAGTCGAATCGTGGGGGCGATGAGCAGTTCTTC. V and J are TRBV7-2 and TRBJ2-1; a possible D gene is TRBD1 (6 bases). Trimming stripped 7 bases from V and 8 bases from J, with 18 bases between. CDR1 and CDR2 from the germline V gene are SGHTA and FQGNSA. The CDR3 sequence is 14 residues long.

A note on this clone: The sample has other DNA sequences that encode this CDR3 too. V gene TRBV20-1 combines with J gene TRBJ2-7; D not resolved. V lost 5 bases and J 0 bases, leaving 5 bases between the germline ends. Per germline, CDR1 DFQATT and CDR2 SNEGSKA (reference sequence). The CDR3 covers 11 residues. This chain's CDR3 is CSAAPSYEQYF. As DNA, the CDR3 is TGCAGTGCTGCCCCCTCCTACGAGCAGTACTTC.